This T cell receptor beta chain is from a study of blood T cell repertoires in COVID-19. Profiling relied on immunoSEQ multiplex PCR, and the TCRdb table lists in-frame clones only, not all of them. The top ten clones hold around 6% of a sample with 90,000 to 120,000 clones, roughly 92% of them seen once. The sequence was obtained from a man between 65 and 80 years old with acute or convalescent COVID-19. The sample consisted of peripheral blood.

The CDR3 bases are TGTGCCAGCAGCCAAGGGGCCTATGGCTACACCTTC. Residues: CASSQGAYGYTF. The chain recombines TRBV14 with TRBJ1-2; no definite D call. Trimming pared 1 base from V and 4 bases from J, leaving 4 bases between. Germline V gives CDR1 SGHDN, CDR2 FVKESK. The CDR3 has 12 residues.